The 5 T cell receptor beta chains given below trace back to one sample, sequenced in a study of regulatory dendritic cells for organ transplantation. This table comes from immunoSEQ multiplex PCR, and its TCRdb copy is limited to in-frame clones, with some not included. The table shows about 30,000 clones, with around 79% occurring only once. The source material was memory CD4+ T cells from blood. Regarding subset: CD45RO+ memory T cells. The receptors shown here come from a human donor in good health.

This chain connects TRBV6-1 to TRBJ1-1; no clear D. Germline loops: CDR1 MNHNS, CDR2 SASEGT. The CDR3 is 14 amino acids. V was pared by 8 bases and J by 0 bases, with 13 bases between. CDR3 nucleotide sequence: TGTGCCAGCCGCAGCCGTGGGGTGAACACTGAAGCTTTCTTT. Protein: CASRSRGVNTEAFF.

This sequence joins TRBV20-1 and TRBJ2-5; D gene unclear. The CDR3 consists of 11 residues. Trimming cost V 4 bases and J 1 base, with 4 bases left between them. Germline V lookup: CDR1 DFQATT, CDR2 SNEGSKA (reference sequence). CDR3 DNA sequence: TGCAGTGCTACCTTCCAAGAGACCCAGTACTTC. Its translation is CSATFQETQYF.

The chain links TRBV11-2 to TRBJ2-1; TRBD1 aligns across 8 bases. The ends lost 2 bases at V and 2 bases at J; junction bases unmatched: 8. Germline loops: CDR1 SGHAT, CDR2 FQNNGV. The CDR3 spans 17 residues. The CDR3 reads CASSLLVDRGTYNEQFF. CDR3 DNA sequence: TGTGCCAGCAGCTTATTAGTTGACAGGGGCACCTACAATGAGCAGTTCTTC. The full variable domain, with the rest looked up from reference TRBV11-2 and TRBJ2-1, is EAGVAQSPRYKIIEKRQSVAFWCNPISGHATLYWYQQILGQGPKLLIQFQNNGVVDDSQLPKDRFSAERLKGVDSTLKIQPAKLEDSAVYLCASSLLVDRGTYNEQFFGPGTRLTVL.

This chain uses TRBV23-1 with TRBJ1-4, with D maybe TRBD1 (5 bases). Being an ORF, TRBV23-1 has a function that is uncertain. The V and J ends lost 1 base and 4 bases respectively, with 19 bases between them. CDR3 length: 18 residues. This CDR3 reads CASSQWSPSSGVNEKLFF. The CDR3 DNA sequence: TGCGCCAGCAGTCAATGGTCGCCATCGTCGGGGGTTAATGAAAAACTGTTTTTT.

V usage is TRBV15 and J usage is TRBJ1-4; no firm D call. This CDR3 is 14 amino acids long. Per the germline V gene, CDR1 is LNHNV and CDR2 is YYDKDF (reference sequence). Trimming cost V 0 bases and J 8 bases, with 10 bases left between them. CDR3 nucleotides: TGTGCCACCAGCAGAGATAGGGCTTCCGAAAAACTGTTTTTT. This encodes CATSRDRASEKLFF.